This entry is about one T cell receptor (beta chain). Assay: immunoSEQ multiplex PCR; the TCRdb copy retains only in-frame clones and omits some. Here the sample spans roughly 150,000 clones, 90% being singletons. The data are from a study of T cell responses to AZD1222 COVID-19 vaccine. Germline V gene lookup returns CDR1 SNHLY and CDR2 FYNNEI. CDR3 length equals 16 residues. V lost 4 bases and J 6 bases, leaving 19 bases between the germline ends. This TCR was recovered from an adult who received the AZD1222 COVID-19 vaccine. The gene calls are TRBV2 and TRBJ1-5, with D tentatively TRBD1 (6 bases). Sequenced here: peripheral blood, sampled 28 days after the second AZD1222 dose. The CDR3 loop reads CASSAQGHIGGQPQHF. For the CDR3, the DNA is TGTGCCAGCAGTGCACAGGGACATATCGGGGGTCAGCCCCAGCATTTT.